The 26 T cell receptor beta chains below all came from one sample that was sequenced in a study of shared clonotypes between healthy human individuals. TCRdb's table, derived via immunoSEQ multiplex PCR, lists solely in-frame clones and lacks some. The table includes 550,000 to 700,000 clones, approximately 73% detected once. What was sequenced was memory CD4+ T cells sorted from blood. The subset: CD45RA-negative fraction. The receptors were gathered from a woman in her twenties or thirties in good health.

The genes are TRBV28 and TRBJ1-1, with TRBD1 identical over 8 bases. V shed 3 bases, J shed 5 bases, and the junction held 2 bases outside the gene matches. Germline CDR1 and CDR2: MDHEN and SYDVKM. The CDR3 has 13 residues. The CDR3 region is CASSLDRVTEAFF. The CDR3, as DNA: TGTGCCAGCAGTTTGGACAGGGTAACTGAAGCTTTCTTT.

The chain joins TRBV18 to TRBJ1-2, with a tentative D call TRBD1 (5 bases). CDR1 and CDR2 (germline): KGHSH, LQKENI. The CDR3 runs 14 residues. V lost 2 bases, J lost 6 bases, and 13 bases lay in between. CDR3 region: CASSPVGRTNGYTF. In nucleotides, the CDR3 is TGTGCCAGCTCACCAGTGGGACGTACCAATGGCTACACCTTC.

The CDR3 nucleotides read TGTGCCAGCAGCCTTTCCGGGACAGGGAGTTACAAGCAGTACTTC. The encoded protein is CASSLSGTGSYKQYF. The V and J genes are TRBV5-4 and TRBJ2-7, with 9 bases aligning to TRBD1. The CDR3 totals 15 residues. J lost 8 bases, V lost 4 bases, and 13 bases had no gene match. Germline V gives CDR1 SGHNT, CDR2 YYREEE (reference sequence).

Here the CDR3 reads CAWSSSLTVTAYSNQPQHF. The CDR3 coding sequence is TGTGCCTGGAGTTCATCCTTGACAGTAACGGCATATAGCAATCAGCCCCAGCATTTT. The chain couples TRBV30 to TRBJ1-5, with TRBD1 as a possible D gene (5 bases). This CDR3 has 19 amino acids. V gave up 2 bases and J gave up 0 bases, with 23 bases separating them. Germline V gene sequence: CDR1 GTSNPN, CDR2 SVGIG (reference sequence). Together with reference TRBV30 and TRBJ1-5, the CDR3 gives the full variable domain: SQTIHQWPATLVQPVGSPLSLECTVEGTSNPNLYWYRQAAGRGLQLLFYSVGIGQISSEVPQNLSASRPQDRQFILSSKKLLLSDSGFYLCAWSSSLTVTAYSNQPQHFGDGTRLSIL.

The chain uses TRBV6-1 and TRBJ2-7; 7 positions match TRBD2. The germline CDR1 and CDR2 sequences are MNHNS and SASEGT. The CDR3 has 11 residues. The V gene end was trimmed by 5 bases and the J gene end by 7 bases; junction bases not matched to a gene: 2. CDR3 sequence: CASSWGGEQYF. The DNA for the CDR3 is TGTGCCAGCAGTTGGGGAGGGGAGCAGTACTTC.

The V gene is TRBV5-6, the J gene TRBJ2-7, with 7 nucleotides matching TRBD1. Germline-derived CDR1 and CDR2 are SGHDT and YYEEEE. This CDR3 region has 16 residues. Unmatched junction bases numbered 13, after V lost 4 bases and J lost 3 bases. Here the CDR3 DNA reads TGTGCCAGCAGCGCCCGACGGGCAGGGGGTTTCTACGAGCAGTACTTC. This encodes CASSARRAGGFYEQYF.

The V gene is TRBV5-1, the J gene TRBJ2-1; 7 nucleotides line up with TRBD1. Germline CDR1 is SGHRS and CDR2 is YFSETQ. The V gene end was trimmed by 4 bases and the J gene end by 7 bases; junction bases not matched to a gene: 8. The CDR3 spans 14 residues. The CDR3 loop reads CASSRSGQVNEQFF. The CDR3 bases are TGCGCCAGCAGCCGATCCGGACAGGTGAATGAGCAGTTCTTC.

The CDR3 protein is CASSQGRVISGNTIYF. In DNA, the CDR3 is TGTGCCAGCAGCCAAGGCAGGGTGATCTCTGGAAACACCATATATTTT. The genes are TRBV14 and TRBJ1-3; weak D call: TRBD1 (5 bases). The germline CDR1 and CDR2 sequences are SGHDN and FVKESK. The CDR3 loop spans 16 amino acids. V was shortened by 1 base and J by 0 bases, with 10 bases between the two germline ends.

The genes are TRBV28 and TRBJ1-1; 9 nucleotides match TRBD1. After removal of 5 bases from V and 5 bases from J, the junction contained 9 bases not matched to a gene. Germline V gene data show CDR1 as MDHEN and CDR2 as SYDVKM. The CDR3 extends over 15 amino acids. The CDR3 DNA reads TGTGCCAGCAGTGAGAACAGGGGGCGATTGACTGAAGCTTTCTTT. Encoded protein: CASSENRGRLTEAFF.

The chain employs TRBV27 and TRBJ1-2; 7 nucleotides align to TRBD1. Germline V lookup: CDR1 MNHEY, CDR2 SMNVEV (reference sequence). V was clipped by 6 bases and J by 8 bases; unmatched bases: 12. CDR3 size: 14 residues. This CDR3 reads CASSPPIRGGGYTF. The CDR3 DNA follows: TGTGCCAGCAGCCCCCCGATCAGGGGGGGCGGCTACACCTTC.

V usage is TRBV5-4 and J usage is TRBJ1-4; D might be TRBD1 (5 bases). The V gene's germline CDR1 is SGHNT and CDR2 YYREEE (reference sequence). CDR3 size: 14 residues. V lost 4 bases to trimming and J lost 6 bases, with 13 bases between them. CDR3 DNA: TGTGCCAGCAGCCTCGGCGGGGCGGATGAAAAACTGTTTTTT. This sequence encodes CASSLGGADEKLFF.

The V call is TRBV29-1, the J call TRBJ2-1; D is uncertain. Germline V gene sequence: CDR1 SQVTM, CDR2 ANQGSEA. The CDR3 is made up of 15 amino acids. Trimming took off 4 bases at V and 1 base at J, with 14 bases between the two ends. CDR3 bases: TGCAGCGTTGTGGGTTGGCGTTCTTCCTACAATGAGCAGTTCTTC. It translates to CSVVGWRSSYNEQFF.

The V call is TRBV6-1, the J call TRBJ2-7; TRBD2 might be the D (6 bases). Germline loops: CDR1 MNHNS, CDR2 SASEGT. This CDR3 is built from 12 residues. Trimming cost V 8 bases and J 5 bases, with 13 bases left between them. This CDR3 is CASDAGINEQYF. CDR3 DNA sequence: TGTGCCAGCGACGCGGGAATCAACGAGCAGTACTTC.

The chain employs TRBV5-1 and TRBJ2-7, with TRBD2 identical over 14 bases. Per the germline V gene, CDR1 is SGHRS and CDR2 is YFSETQ. The CDR3 is made up of 16 amino acids. After removal of 4 bases from V and 3 bases from J, the junction contained 6 bases not matched to a gene. The CDR3 region has the DNA TGCGCCAGCAGCCCCGGGACTAGCGGGAGAAACTACGAGCAGTACTTC. Translating gives CASSPGTSGRNYEQYF. Based on the CDR3 plus reference TRBV5-1 and TRBJ2-7, the full variable domain is KAGVTQTPRYLIKTRGQQVTLSCSPISGHRSVSWYQQTPGQGLQFLFEYFSETQRNKGNFPGRFSGRQFSNSRSEMNVSTLELGDSALYLCASSPGTSGRNYEQYFGPGTRLTVT.

The V and J genes are TRBV6-1 and TRBJ2-2, with D unresolved. Trimming left V 1 base short and J 0 bases short, with 6 bases between. This CDR3 region has 15 residues. Germline V gene lookup returns CDR1 MNHNS and CDR2 SASEGT. Here the CDR3 DNA reads TGTGCCAGCAGTGAAGGGAGCTCGAACACCGGGGAGCTGTTTTTT. It is translated as CASSEGSSNTGELFF.

Of note for this clone: Different DNA sequences within this sample yield the same CDR3. The rearrangement uses TRBV7-2 and TRBJ2-1; 11 nucleotides align to TRBD2. The V segment lost 1 base and the J segment 5 bases; nucleotides outside the gene matches: 1. Germline-derived CDR1 and CDR2 are SGHTA and FQGNSA. This CDR3 comprises 15 residues. CDR3 loop: CASSLGLAGNNEQFF. For the CDR3, the DNA is TGTGCCAGCAGCTTAGGACTAGCGGGGAACAATGAGCAGTTCTTC.

This chain connects TRBV25-1 to TRBJ2-5, with 12 bases lining up with TRBD2. Per the germline V gene, CDR1 is MGHDK and CDR2 is SYGVNS. The CDR3 loop spans 17 amino acids. V lost 3 bases to trimming and J lost 4 bases; unmatched junction nucleotides: 9. The CDR3 loop is CASSDSRLAGVLETQYF. DNA for the CDR3: TGTGCCAGCAGTGACTCCAGACTAGCGGGAGTGTTAGAGACCCAGTACTTC.

The chain carries TRBV7-3 and TRBJ2-1; 14 bases are a match to TRBD2. Per germline, CDR1 SGHTA and CDR2 FQGTGA. J was trimmed by 4 bases and V by 5 bases; bases with no gene match: 10. This CDR3 has 18 amino acids. Written as DNA, the CDR3 is TGTGCCAGCAGCCCTAGGACTAGCGGGAGGACTAGGTACAATGAGCAGTTCTTC. Translating gives CASSPRTSGRTRYNEQFF.

The CDR3 region has the DNA TGTGCCAGCAGCTTAAACTTTGGGGCGGGGGAGACCCAGTACTTC. Translated, it gives CASSLNFGAGETQYF. This rearrangement joins TRBV7-7 to TRBJ2-5, with D maybe TRBD2 (6 bases). Germline-derived CDR1 and CDR2 are SSHAT and FNYEAQ (reference sequence). Trimming shortened V by 2 bases and J by 5 bases, and 15 bases separated the two germline ends. CDR3 size: 15 residues.

The chain combines TRBV30 with TRBJ1-6; TRBD1 matches 7 bases. Per germline, CDR1 GTSNPN and CDR2 SVGIG (reference sequence). The CDR3 is made up of 15 amino acids. The V gene end was trimmed by 3 bases and the J gene end by 5 bases; junction bases not matched to a gene: 7. The CDR3 sequence: CAWSATGANNSPLHF. CDR3 nucleotide sequence: TGTGCCTGGAGCGCCACAGGGGCGAATAATTCACCCCTCCACTTT. Based on the CDR3 plus reference TRBV30 and TRBJ1-6, the full variable domain is SQTIHQWPATLVQPVGSPLSLECTVEGTSNPNLYWYRQAAGRGLQLLFYSVGIGQISSEVPQNLSASRPQDRQFILSSKKLLLSDSGFYLCAWSATGANNSPLHFGNGTRLTVT.

The genes are TRBV28 and TRBJ1-1; the D gene is possibly TRBD1 (6 bases). V was cut by 11 bases and J by 5 bases, with 21 bases left in between. Germline CDR1 and CDR2: MDHEN and SYDVKM. The CDR3 is made up of 14 amino acids. The CDR3 sequence: CAVTEGGRRTEAFF. The CDR3 DNA reads as TGTGCCGTCACCGAGGGGGGGCGAAGGACTGAAGCTTTCTTT.

Concerning this clone: Different DNA sequences within this sample yield the same CDR3. V and J are TRBV2 and TRBJ1-2, with D possibly TRBD1 on 5 matching bases. Trimming stripped 3 bases from V and 2 bases from J, with 10 bases between. The length of the CDR3 is 14 residues. Germline V gives CDR1 SNHLY, CDR2 FYNNEI. CDR3 nucleotide sequence: TGTGCCAGCAGTGAGAGGGGCAGCAACTATGGCTACACCTTC. Its translation is CASSERGSNYGYTF.

J is TRBJ2-7 and V is TRBV5-4; weak D call: TRBD1 (6 bases). The ends were cut back, 1 base at V and 2 bases at J, with 10 bases in the middle. Germline-derived CDR1 and CDR2 are SGHNT and YYREEE (reference sequence). CDR3 length: 14 residues. CDR3 DNA sequence: TGTGCCAGCAGCTTGCAGGGGCCCACCTACGAGCAGTACTTC. Amino acids: CASSLQGPTYEQYF.

As for this clone: The same CDR3 also results from other DNA sequences found in this sample. The CDR3 is CASKTGRNTEAFF. The CDR3 nucleotides read TGTGCCAGTAAAACAGGGAGGAACACTGAAGCTTTCTTT. This rearrangement joins TRBV19 to TRBJ1-1; possible D gene TRBD1, 6 bases. Looked up from germline, CDR1 is LNHDA and CDR2 is SQIVND (reference sequence). V lost 7 bases and J lost 1, with 10 bases in between. This CDR3 comprises 13 residues.

This chain connects TRBV7-9 to TRBJ2-7, with D perhaps being TRBD1 or TRBD2 (5 bases each). Germline V gives CDR1 SEHNR, CDR2 FQNEAQ (reference sequence). The CDR3 length is 15 residues. Trimming stripped 0 bases from V and 2 bases from J, with 11 bases between. The CDR3 is CASSLALGGTYEQYF. DNA of the CDR3: TGTGCCAGCAGCTTAGCGCTTGGGGGAACCTACGAGCAGTACTTC.

This clone was recorded a few times. The V call is TRBV28, the J call TRBJ2-3; D call uncertain. The CDR3 has 15 amino acids. Between the trimmed V and J ends, which lost 7 bases and 2 bases, there was a span of 16 bases. The germline V gene has CDR1 MDHEN and CDR2 SYDVKM. CDR3 loop: CASTTQELYTDTQYF. The CDR3 coding sequence is TGTGCCAGCACCACCCAAGAGTTATACACAGATACGCAGTATTTT.